The rows below give T cell receptor beta chains drawn from one sample of a study of metastatic and nonmetastatic thyroid tumors. TCRdb re-called clones via MiXCR from the PCR reads. The data contain 30,000 to 40,000 clones, about 14% of them singletons. Sequencing used blood. These receptor sequences come from a female donor with papillary thyroid cancer or a benign thyroid nodule (not recorded which). Some clones in this sample may be carry-over from other donors' samples. CDR3s include the opening cysteine and the closing phenylalanine or tryptophan. The D gene is left open where the match is weak. Clone size is given for some rows only: seen once, a few or many times, or a class if the clone is expanded.

>-|-|19|TRBV7-3|TRBJ2-6
CAISLRGPSHSSGANVLTF
TGTGCCATCAGCTTACGTGGCCCCTCCCATTCCTCTGGGGCCAACGTCCTGACTTTC
>-|many|13|TRBV7-2|TRBJ1-2
CASSTVPPYGYTF
TGTGCCAGCAGCACCGTTCCCCCCTATGGCTACACCTTC
>-|many|14|TRBV7-6|TRBJ2-1
CASSAGPGDNEQFF
TGTGCCAGCAGCGCCGGTCCAGGCGATAATGAGCAGTTCTTC
>TRBD1|many|14|TRBV30|TRBJ2-7
CAWGLGQGDYEQYF
TGTGCCTGGGGTTTAGGGCAGGGGGATTACGAGCAGTACTTC
>TRBD1|few|17|TRBV6-1|TRBJ1-2
CASSVGTGGETDYGYTF
TGTGCCAGCAGTGTCGGGACAGGGGGTGAGACGGACTATGGCTACACCTTC
>-|many|11|TRBV28|TRBJ1-1
CASRTNRADFF
TGTGCCAGCAGAACTAACAGGGCTGATTTCTTT
>-|-|13|TRBV20-1|TRBJ2-7
CIASRDGSYEQYF
TGCATTGCTAGTAGGGACGGATCCTACGAGCAGTACTTC
>-|many|13|TRBV30|TRBJ1-5
CAWSRDSNQPQHF
TGTGCCTGGAGTCGGGATTCCAATCAGCCCCAGCATTTT
>TRBD2|many|13|TRBV24-1|TRBJ2-3
CATRAGATDTQYF
TGTGCCACCAGGGCGGGAGCAACAGATACGCAGTATTTT
>TRBD2|-|20|TRBV18|TRBJ2-3
CASSEMVEAGRRISTDTQYF
TGCGCCAGCAGTGAGATGGTGGAGGCCGGGAGGAGAATTAGCACAGATACGCAGTATTTT
>-|-|15|TRBV6-2/TRBV6-3|TRBJ2-7
CASSFSAGSSYEQYF
TGTGCCAGCAGTTTCTCCGCGGGTAGCTCCTACGAGCAGTACTTC
>-|few|16|TRBV6-1|TRBJ2-2
CASSNRRLQETGELFF
TGTGCCAGCAGTAACCGTCGGTTACAGGAAACCGGGGAGCTGTTTTTT
>-|many|14|TRBV2|TRBJ1-2
CASSEWTLNYGYTF
TGTGCCAGCAGTGAATGGACCCTAAACTATGGCTACACCTTC
>-|many|13|TRBV28|TRBJ1-3
CASTIPPGGALDF
TGTGCCAGCACCATCCCTCCCGGGGGAGCCCTAGATTTT
>-|many|14|TRBV4-2|TRBJ2-7
CASSQEGSSYEQYF
TGTGCCAGCAGCCAAGAAGGAAGTTCCTACGAGCAGTACTTC
>-|many|12|TRBV24-1|TRBJ1-1
CATSLGDGEAFF
TGTGCCACCAGTCTGGGCGACGGTGAAGCTTTCTTT
>TRBD1|many|14|TRBV9|TRBJ2-3
CASSVRGQSDTQYF
TGTGCCAGCAGCGTCCGGGGACAGTCAGATACGCAGTATTTT
>TRBD2|many|14|TRBV27|TRBJ2-5
CASSFGGSRQTQYF
TGTGCCAGCAGTTTTGGCGGGAGTAGGCAGACCCAGTACTTC
>TRBD1|many|18|TRBV5-1|TRBJ2-1
CASSLLAPGQGVYNEQFF
TGCGCCAGCAGCTTACTCGCCCCGGGACAGGGGGTATACAATGAGCAGTTCTTC
>-|many|13|TRBV12-3/TRBV12-4|TRBJ2-1
CASSLFSHNEQFF
TGTGCCAGCAGTCTCTTTTCCCACAATGAGCAGTTCTTC
>-|many|14|TRBV20-1|TRBJ2-7
CSASLAPSSGEQYF
TGCAGTGCTAGTCTCGCCCCCAGCTCGGGCGAGCAGTACTTC
>TRBD2|-|19|TRBV28|TRBJ2-5
CASSFHATPAGENQETQYF
TGTGCCAGCAGTTTCCACGCAACCCCAGCGGGAGAGAACCAAGAGACCCAGTACTTC
>TRBD1|-|16|TRBV24-1|TRBJ2-2
CATSGLRQGASGELFF
TGTGCCACCAGTGGGCTGAGGCAGGGGGCATCCGGGGAGCTGTTTTTT
>TRBD2|-|17|TRBV11-2|TRBJ2-2
CASSFSIAGATSGELFF
TGTGCCAGCAGCTTCTCTATAGCGGGAGCCACGTCCGGGGAGCTGTTTTTT
>TRBD1|many|17|TRBV6-1|TRBJ1-5
CASSRTGTGYSNQPQHF
TGTGCCAGCAGTCGGACAGGGACCGGCTATAGCAATCAGCCCCAGCATTTT
>TRBD1|few|15|TRBV27|TRBJ2-7
CASTSFGTGPYEQYF
TGTGCCAGCACCAGTTTCGGGACAGGTCCCTACGAGCAGTACTTC
>-|few|12|TRBV12-3/TRBV12-4|TRBJ2-3
CVSSPGGIRQYF
TGTGTCAGCAGCCCGGGCGGTATAAGACAGTATTTT
>-|many|13|TRBV28|TRBJ1-2
CASSAKTAYGYTF
TGTGCCAGCAGTGCGAAGACAGCTTATGGCTACACCTTC
>TRBD2|many|13|TRBV5-1|TRBJ2-1
CASSFTAGVEQFF
TGCGCCAGCAGCTTTACAGCGGGGGTTGAGCAGTTCTTC
>-|many|13|TRBV5-4|TRBJ1-5
CASSLDPNQPQHF
TGTGCCAGCAGCTTGGATCCGAATCAGCCCCAGCATTTT
>-|-|16|TRBV7-6|TRBJ2-7
CASSSTGGHGWGEQYF
TGTGCCAGCAGCTCGACTGGGGGACACGGGTGGGGCGAGCAGTACTTC
>TRBD2|-|15|TRBV7-3|TRBJ2-1
CVSRSGLAGVDEQFF
TGTGTCAGCAGATCAGGACTAGCGGGAGTTGATGAGCAGTTCTTC
>-|many|13|TRBV5-5|TRBJ2-7
CASSFSYGYEQYF
TGTGCCAGCAGCTTTTCCTACGGCTACGAGCAGTACTTC
>-|-|19|TRBV27|TRBJ2-3
CASSSRGGGPQESTDTQYF
TGTGCCAGCAGTTCGCGGGGTGGGGGGCCTCAGGAGAGCACAGATACGCAGTATTTT
>-|many|17|TRBV7-3|TRBJ2-3
CASSPSHRGGHTDTQYF
TGTGCCAGCAGCCCCTCGCATAGAGGAGGGCACACAGATACGCAGTATTTT
>-|many|12|TRBV11-2|TRBJ2-5
CASSFPGETQYF
TGTGCCAGCAGCTTTCCCGGGGAGACCCAGTACTTC